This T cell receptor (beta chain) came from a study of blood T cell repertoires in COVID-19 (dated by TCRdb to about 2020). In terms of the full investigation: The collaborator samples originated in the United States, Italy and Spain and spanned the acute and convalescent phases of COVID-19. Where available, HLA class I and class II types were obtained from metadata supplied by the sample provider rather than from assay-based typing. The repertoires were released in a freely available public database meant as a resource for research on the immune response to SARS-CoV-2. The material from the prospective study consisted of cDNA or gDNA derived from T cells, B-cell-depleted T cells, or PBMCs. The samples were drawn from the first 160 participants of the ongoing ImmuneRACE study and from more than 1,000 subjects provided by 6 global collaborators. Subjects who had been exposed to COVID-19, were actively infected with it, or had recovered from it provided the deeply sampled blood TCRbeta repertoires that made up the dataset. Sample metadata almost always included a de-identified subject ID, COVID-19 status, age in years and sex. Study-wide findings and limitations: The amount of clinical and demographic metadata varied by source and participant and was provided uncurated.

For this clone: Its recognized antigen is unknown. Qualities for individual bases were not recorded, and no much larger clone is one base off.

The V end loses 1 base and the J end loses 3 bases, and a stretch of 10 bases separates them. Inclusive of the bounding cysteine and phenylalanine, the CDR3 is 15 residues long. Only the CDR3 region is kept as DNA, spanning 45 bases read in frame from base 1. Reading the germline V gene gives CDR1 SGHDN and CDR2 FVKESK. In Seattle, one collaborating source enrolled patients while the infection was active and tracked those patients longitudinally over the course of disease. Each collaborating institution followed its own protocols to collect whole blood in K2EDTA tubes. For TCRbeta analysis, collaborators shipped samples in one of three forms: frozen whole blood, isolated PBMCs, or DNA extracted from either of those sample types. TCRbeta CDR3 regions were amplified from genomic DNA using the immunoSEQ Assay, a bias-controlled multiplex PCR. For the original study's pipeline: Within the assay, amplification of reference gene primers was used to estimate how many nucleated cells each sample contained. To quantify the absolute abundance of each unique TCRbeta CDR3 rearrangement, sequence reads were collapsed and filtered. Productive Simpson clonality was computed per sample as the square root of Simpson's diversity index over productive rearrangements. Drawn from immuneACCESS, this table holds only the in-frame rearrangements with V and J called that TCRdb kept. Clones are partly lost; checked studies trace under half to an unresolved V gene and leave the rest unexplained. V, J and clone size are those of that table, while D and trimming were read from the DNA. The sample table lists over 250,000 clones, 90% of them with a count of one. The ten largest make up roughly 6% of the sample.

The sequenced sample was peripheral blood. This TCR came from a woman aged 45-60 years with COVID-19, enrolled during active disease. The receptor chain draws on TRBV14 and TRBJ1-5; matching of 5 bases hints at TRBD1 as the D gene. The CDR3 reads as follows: CASSQGSGHNQPQHF. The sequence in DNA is TGTGCCAGCAGCCAAGGGTCAGGGCACAATCAGCCCCAGCATTTT.